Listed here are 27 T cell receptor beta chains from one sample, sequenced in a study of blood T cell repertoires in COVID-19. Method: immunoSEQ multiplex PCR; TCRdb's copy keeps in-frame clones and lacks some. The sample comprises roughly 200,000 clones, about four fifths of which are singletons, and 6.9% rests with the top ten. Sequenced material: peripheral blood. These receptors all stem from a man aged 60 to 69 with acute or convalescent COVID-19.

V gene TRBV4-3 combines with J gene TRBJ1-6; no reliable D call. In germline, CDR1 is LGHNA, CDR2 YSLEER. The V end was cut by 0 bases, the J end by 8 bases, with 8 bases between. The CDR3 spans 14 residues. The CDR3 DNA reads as TGCGCCAGCAGCCAAGACTGGGGAGATTCACCCCTCCACTTT. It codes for CASSQDWGDSPLHF.

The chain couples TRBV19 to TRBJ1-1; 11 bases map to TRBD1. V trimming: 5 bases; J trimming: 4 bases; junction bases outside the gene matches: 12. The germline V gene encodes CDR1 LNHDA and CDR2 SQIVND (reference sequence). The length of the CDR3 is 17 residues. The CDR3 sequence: CASSALRTGTGGTEAFF. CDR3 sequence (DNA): TGTGCCAGTAGTGCGTTACGGACCGGGACAGGGGGCACTGAAGCTTTCTTT.

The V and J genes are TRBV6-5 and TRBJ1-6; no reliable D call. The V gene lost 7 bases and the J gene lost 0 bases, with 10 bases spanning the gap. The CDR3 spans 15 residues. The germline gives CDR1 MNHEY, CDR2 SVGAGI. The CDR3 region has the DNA TGTGCCAGCACACTGTCGAGCTCCTATAATTCACCCCTCCACTTT. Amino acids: CASTLSSSYNSPLHF.

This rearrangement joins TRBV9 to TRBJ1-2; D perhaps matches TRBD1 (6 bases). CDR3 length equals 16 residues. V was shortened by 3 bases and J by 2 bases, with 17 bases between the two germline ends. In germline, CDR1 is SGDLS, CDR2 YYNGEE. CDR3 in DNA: TGTGCCAGCAGCGATAGCAGGGGCGAAAAGAACTATGGCTACACCTTC. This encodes CASSDSRGEKNYGYTF.

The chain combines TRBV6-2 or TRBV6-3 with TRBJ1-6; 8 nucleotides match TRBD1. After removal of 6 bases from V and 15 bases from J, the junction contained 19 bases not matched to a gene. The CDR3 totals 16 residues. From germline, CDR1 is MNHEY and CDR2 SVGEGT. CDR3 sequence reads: CASSLLPRTGQGLLHF. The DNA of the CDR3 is TGTGCCAGCAGCCTACTCCCCAGGACAGGGCAGGGACTCCTCCACTTT.

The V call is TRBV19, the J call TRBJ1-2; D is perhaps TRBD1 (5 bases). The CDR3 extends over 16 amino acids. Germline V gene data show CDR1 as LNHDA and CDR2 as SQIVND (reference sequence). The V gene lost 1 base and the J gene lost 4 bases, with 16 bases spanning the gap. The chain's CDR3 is CASSIVPSLGGYGYTF. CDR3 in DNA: TGTGCCAGTAGTATAGTACCATCTCTGGGGGGCTATGGCTACACCTTC.

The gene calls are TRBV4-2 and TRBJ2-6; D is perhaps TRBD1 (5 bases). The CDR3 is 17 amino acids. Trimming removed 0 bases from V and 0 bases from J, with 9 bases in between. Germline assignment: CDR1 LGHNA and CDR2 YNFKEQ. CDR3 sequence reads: CASSQDRDSSGANVLTF. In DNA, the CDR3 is TGTGCCAGCAGCCAAGACAGGGATAGCTCTGGGGCCAACGTCCTGACTTTC.

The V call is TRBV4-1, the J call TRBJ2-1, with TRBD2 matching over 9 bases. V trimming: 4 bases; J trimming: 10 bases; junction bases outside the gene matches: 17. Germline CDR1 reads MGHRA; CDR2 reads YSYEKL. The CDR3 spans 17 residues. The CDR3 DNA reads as TGCGCCAGCAGCCCCAATACCCCCGCGGGGGGGCCAGGAGAGCAGTTCTTC. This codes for CASSPNTPAGGPGEQFF.

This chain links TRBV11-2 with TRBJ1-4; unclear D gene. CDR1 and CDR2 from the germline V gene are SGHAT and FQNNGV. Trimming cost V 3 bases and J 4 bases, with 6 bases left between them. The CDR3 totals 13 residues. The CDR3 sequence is CASSFGFNEKLFF. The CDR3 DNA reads TGTGCCAGCAGCTTCGGGTTTAATGAAAAACTGTTTTTT.

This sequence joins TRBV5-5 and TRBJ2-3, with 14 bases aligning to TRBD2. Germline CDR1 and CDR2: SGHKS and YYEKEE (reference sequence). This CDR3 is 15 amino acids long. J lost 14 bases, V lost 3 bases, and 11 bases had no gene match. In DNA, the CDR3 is TGTGCCAGCAGCTACTCGGGACTAGCGGGGGTAACTTGGTATTTT. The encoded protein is CASSYSGLAGVTWYF.

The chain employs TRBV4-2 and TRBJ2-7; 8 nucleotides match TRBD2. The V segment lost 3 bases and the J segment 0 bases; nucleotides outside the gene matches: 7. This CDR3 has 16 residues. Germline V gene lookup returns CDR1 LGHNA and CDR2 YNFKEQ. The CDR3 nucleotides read TGTGCCAGCAGCCATCTTAGCGGGGAGAGCTCCTACGAGCAGTACTTC. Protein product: CASSHLSGESSYEQYF.

The CDR3 loop is CASSPAGVKDTQYF. The CDR3 DNA sequence: TGTGCCAGCAGCCCAGCGGGAGTTAAGGATACGCAGTATTTT. The chain carries TRBV5-4 and TRBJ2-3; 8 nucleotides agree with TRBD2. J was trimmed by 6 bases and V by 4 bases; bases with no gene match: 7. There are 14 residues in the CDR3. Germline V gives CDR1 SGHNT, CDR2 YYREEE (reference sequence). The whole variable domain, remainder taken from reference TRBV5-4 and TRBJ2-3, is ETGVTQSPTHLIKTRGQQVTLRCSSQSGHNTVSWYQQALGQGPQFIFQYYREEENGRGNFPPRFSGLQFPNYSSELNVNALELDDSALYLCASSPAGVKDTQYFGPGTRLTVL.

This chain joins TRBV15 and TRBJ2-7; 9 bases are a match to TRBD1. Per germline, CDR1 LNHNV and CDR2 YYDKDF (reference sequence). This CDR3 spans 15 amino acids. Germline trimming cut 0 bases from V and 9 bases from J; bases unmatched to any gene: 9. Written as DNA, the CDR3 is TGTGCCACCAGCAGAGATCGGGGACAGGGCGTAGGGCAGTACTTC. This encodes CATSRDRGQGVGQYF. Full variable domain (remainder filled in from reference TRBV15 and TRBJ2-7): DAMVIQNPRYQVTQFGKPVTLSCSQTLNHNVMYWYQQKSSQAPKLLFHYYDKDFNNEADTPDNFQSRRPNTSFCFLDIRSPGLGDTAMYLCATSRDRGQGVGQYFGPGTRLTVT.

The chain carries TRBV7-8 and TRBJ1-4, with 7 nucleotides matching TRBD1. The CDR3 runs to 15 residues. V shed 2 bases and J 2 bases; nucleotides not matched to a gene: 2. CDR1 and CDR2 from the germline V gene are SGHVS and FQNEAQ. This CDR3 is CASSLRDSTNEKLFF. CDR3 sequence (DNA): TGTGCCAGCAGCTTAAGGGACAGCACTAATGAAAAACTGTTTTTT. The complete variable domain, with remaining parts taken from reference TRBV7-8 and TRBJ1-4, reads GAGVSQSPRYKVAKRGQDVALRCDPISGHVSLFWYQQALGQGPEFLTYFQNEAQLDKSGLPSDRFFAERPEGSVSTLKIQRTQQEDSAVYLCASSLRDSTNEKLFFGSGTQLSVL.

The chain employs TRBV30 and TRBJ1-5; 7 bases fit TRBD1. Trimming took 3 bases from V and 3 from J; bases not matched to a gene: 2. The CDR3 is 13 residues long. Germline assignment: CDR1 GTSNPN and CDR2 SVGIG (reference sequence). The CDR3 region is CAWRGQVNQPQHF. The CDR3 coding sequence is TGTGCCTGGAGAGGACAGGTCAATCAGCCCCAGCATTTT.

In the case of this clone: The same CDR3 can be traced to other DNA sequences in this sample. The CDR3 protein is CAISEGRGYGYTF. In DNA, the CDR3 is TGTGCCATCAGTGAGGGCAGGGGCTACGGCTACACCTTC. The chain links TRBV10-3 to TRBJ1-2; weak D call: TRBD1 (6 bases). CDR1 and CDR2 from the germline V gene are ENHRY and SYGVKD. The CDR3 sequence is 13 residues long. Trimming took off 2 bases at V and 8 bases at J, with 12 bases between the two ends.

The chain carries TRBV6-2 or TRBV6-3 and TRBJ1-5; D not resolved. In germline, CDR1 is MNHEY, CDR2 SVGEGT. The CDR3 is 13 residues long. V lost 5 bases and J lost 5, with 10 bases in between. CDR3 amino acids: CASSRRAYQPQHF. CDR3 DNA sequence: TGTGCCAGCAGTCGGCGGGCCTATCAGCCCCAGCATTTT.

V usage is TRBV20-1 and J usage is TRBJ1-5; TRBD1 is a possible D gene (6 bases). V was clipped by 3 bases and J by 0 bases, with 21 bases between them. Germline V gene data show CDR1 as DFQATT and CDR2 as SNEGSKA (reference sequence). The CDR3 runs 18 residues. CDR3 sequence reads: CSASYGRGRLVSNQPQHF. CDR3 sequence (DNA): TGCAGTGCTAGTTACGGCAGGGGAAGGTTGGTTAGCAATCAGCCCCAGCATTTT.

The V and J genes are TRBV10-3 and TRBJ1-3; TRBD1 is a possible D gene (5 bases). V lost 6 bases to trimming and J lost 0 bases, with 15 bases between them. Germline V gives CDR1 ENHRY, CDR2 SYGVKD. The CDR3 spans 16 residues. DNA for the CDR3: TGTGCCATCAGGTCGACAGCCTACTCCTCTGGAAACACCATATATTTT. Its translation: CAIRSTAYSSGNTIYF.

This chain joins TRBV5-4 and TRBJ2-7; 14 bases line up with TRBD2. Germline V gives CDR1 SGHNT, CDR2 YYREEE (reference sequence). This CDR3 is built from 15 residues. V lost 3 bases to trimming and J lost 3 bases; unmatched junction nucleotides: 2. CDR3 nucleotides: TGTGCCAGCAGCTCGGGGACTAGCGGGAGCTACGAGCAGTACTTC. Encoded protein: CASSSGTSGSYEQYF.

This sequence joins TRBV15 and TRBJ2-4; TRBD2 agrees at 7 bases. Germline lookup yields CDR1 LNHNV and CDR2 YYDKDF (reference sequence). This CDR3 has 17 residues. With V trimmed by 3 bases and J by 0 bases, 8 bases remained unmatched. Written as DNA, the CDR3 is TGTGCCACCAGCAGTTCTATAGCGGGCTTAGCCAAAAACATTCAGTACTTC. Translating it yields CATSSSIAGLAKNIQYF.

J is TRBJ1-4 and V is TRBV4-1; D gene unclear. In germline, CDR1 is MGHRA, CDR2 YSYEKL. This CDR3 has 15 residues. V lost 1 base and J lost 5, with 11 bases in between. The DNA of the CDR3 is TGCGCCAGCAGCCAAGGAGGGTTCGGAAATGAAAAACTGTTTTTT. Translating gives CASSQGGFGNEKLFF.

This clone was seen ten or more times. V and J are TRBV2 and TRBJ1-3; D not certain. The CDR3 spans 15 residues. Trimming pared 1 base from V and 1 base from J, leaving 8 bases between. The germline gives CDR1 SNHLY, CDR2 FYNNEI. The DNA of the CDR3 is TGTGCCAGCAGTGAAGGTCGGGTATCTGGAAACACCATATATTTT. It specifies CASSEGRVSGNTIYF.

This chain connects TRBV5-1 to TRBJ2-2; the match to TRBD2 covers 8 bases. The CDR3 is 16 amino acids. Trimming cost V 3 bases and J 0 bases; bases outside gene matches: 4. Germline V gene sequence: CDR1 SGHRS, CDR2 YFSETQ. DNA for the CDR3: TGCGCCAGCAGCTCAACTAGCGGATCGAACACCGGGGAGCTGTTTTTT. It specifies CASSSTSGSNTGELFF.

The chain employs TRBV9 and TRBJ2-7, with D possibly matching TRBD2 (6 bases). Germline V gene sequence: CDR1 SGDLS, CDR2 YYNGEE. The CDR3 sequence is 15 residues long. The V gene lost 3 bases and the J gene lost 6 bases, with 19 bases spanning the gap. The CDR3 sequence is CASSAVGGANGEQYF. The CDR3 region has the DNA TGTGCCAGCAGCGCCGTCGGAGGGGCCAATGGCGAGCAGTACTTC.

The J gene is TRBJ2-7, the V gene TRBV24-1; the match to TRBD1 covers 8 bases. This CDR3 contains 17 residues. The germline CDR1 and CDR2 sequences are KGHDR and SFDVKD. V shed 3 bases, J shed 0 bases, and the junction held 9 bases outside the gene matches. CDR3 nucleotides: TGTGCCACCAGTGATCGCCAGACAGGGGCACGCTCCTACGAGCAGTACTTC. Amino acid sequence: CATSDRQTGARSYEQYF.

CDR3 sequence: CASSQGAEKLFF. For the CDR3, the DNA is TGTGCCAGCAGCCAGGGGGCTGAAAAACTGTTTTTT. The J gene is TRBJ1-4, the V gene TRBV5-6, with 8 bases fitting TRBD1. The germline gives CDR1 SGHDT, CDR2 YYEEEE. Germline trimming cut 4 bases from V and 7 bases from J; bases unmatched to any gene: 0. The CDR3 runs 12 residues.